One and the same sample provided the 18 T cell receptor beta chains below, sequenced in a study of a mutant IDH1 vaccine in newly diagnosed glioma. Their antigens remain unidentified. Time point in this sample: week 5, during vaccination. In every dose of vaccine, 300 ug of mutant IDH1 20-mer peptide was given alongside topical imiquimod. Sequencing used immunoSEQ multiplex PCR; TCRdb keeps in-frame clones, though not all of them. The table shows some 35,000 clones, with roughly 76% occurring only once. Here the sequenced sample was PBMCs, taken from a glioma patient whose treatment included an IDH1 peptide vaccine. These receptors all stem from a man between 45 and 60 years old with glioma.

The rearrangement uses TRBV15 and TRBJ2-7; perhaps TRBD2 as D (5 bases). CDR1 is LNHNV and CDR2 is YYDKDF in the germline V gene (reference sequence). This CDR3 region has 14 residues. Trimming took 2 bases from V and 4 from J, leaving 12 bases between them. DNA of the CDR3: TGTGCCACCAGCAGAACTGCTGAGGGATACGAGCAGTACTTC. Translation: CATSRTAEGYEQYF.

V is TRBV5-1 and J is TRBJ2-2; no clear D. Germline CDR1 is SGHRS and CDR2 is YFSETQ. V lost 7 bases and J lost 5, with 18 bases in between. The CDR3 is made up of 15 amino acids. The CDR3, as DNA: TGCGCCAGCCGCCTAAGGAGCAGTAGTACCGGGGAGCTGTTTTTT. Translating gives CASRLRSSSTGELFF.

This sequence joins TRBV5-1 and TRBJ2-3; tentatively, D is TRBD1 or TRBD2 (5 bases each). This CDR3 has 18 residues. V gave up 4 bases and J gave up 2 bases, with 23 bases separating them. Germline V gives CDR1 SGHRS, CDR2 YFSETQ. CDR3 in DNA: TGCGCCAGCAGCGTGGCCATCAGGGCTAGCCCTCACACAGATACGCAGTATTTT. The encoded protein is CASSVAIRASPHTDTQYF.

The V call is TRBV11-3, the J call TRBJ1-1; D unclear. Between the trimmed V and J ends, which lost 0 bases and 10 bases, there was a span of 18 bases. Germline V gene sequence: CDR1 SGHNT, CDR2 YENEEA. This CDR3 has 15 amino acids. The CDR3 sequence: CASSLDPGPDRGAFF. The DNA of the CDR3 is TGTGCCAGCAGCTTAGACCCCGGACCTGACCGCGGAGCTTTCTTT.

The gene calls are TRBV15 and TRBJ1-4, with 9 bases fitting TRBD1. Per germline, CDR1 LNHNV and CDR2 YYDKDF (reference sequence). The ends lost 3 bases at V and 4 bases at J; junction bases unmatched: 6. The CDR3 contains 16 residues. In DNA form, the CDR3 reads TGTGCCACCAGCAGGGGGGAGGGACAGGGTAATGAAAAACTGTTTTTT. Amino acids: CATSRGEGQGNEKLFF.

This sequence joins TRBV12-5 and TRBJ1-4; D not resolved. Germline loops: CDR1 LGHNT, CDR2 FRNRAP. V was clipped by 2 bases and J by 1 base, with 23 bases between them. This CDR3 region has 20 residues. CDR3 bases: TGTGCTAGTGGTTTGAAACAAGTAGGAGGGAAGAAGATAACTAATGAAAAACTGTTTTTT. This gives the protein CASGLKQVGGKKITNEKLFF.

The chain recombines TRBV4-3 with TRBJ1-4; D uncertain. CDR1 and CDR2 (germline): LGHNA, YSLEER. The ends were cut back, 7 bases at V and 3 bases at J, with 12 bases in the middle. The CDR3 has 14 amino acids. CDR3 in DNA: TGCGCCAGCACCCCCGATAGGTCTAATGAAAAACTGTTTTTT. Encoded protein: CASTPDRSNEKLFF.

This sequence joins TRBV7-5 and TRBJ1-5; the table gives TRBD1 as D, unverified against the DNA. TRBV7-5 is a pseudogene. The CDR3 runs to 16 residues. CDR3 nucleotides: TGTGCCAGAAGCTTGGCTCTGACAGATAGCAATCAGCCCCAGCATTTT. Protein sequence: CARSLALTDSNQPQHF.

As regards this clone: The germline gene is not matched at one end of the junction; a read error may be the cause. The rearrangement uses TRBV30 and TRBJ1-1; maybe TRBD1 (5 bases). CDR3 size: 13 residues. Looked up from germline, CDR1 is GTSNPN and CDR2 is SVGIG (reference sequence). The CDR3 region is CAWSVRGNAEAFF. CDR3 DNA: TGTGCCTGGAGTGTCCGGGGGAACGCTGAAGCTTTCTTT. Based on the CDR3 plus reference TRBV30 and TRBJ1-1, the full variable domain is SQTIHQWPATLVQPVGSPLSLECTVEGTSNPNLYWYRQAAGRGLQLLFYSVGIGQISSEVPQNLSASRPQDRQFILSSKKLLLSDSGFYLCAWSVRGNAEAFFGQGTRLTVV.

The V call is TRBV5-1, the J call TRBJ2-2; the D call may be TRBD1 or TRBD2 (6 bases each). There are 13 residues in the CDR3. V lost 4 bases to trimming and J lost 9 bases, with 13 bases between them. Germline loops: CDR1 SGHRS, CDR2 YFSETQ. CDR3 DNA: TGCGCCAGCAGCACTGGGGGGCGCTGGGAGCTGTTTTTT. Translated, it gives CASSTGGRWELFF.

The chain recombines TRBV29-1 with TRBJ1-1, with D unresolved. CDR1 SQVTM and CDR2 ANQGSEA come from the germline V gene. Trimming cost V 5 bases and J 5 bases, with 15 bases left between them. This CDR3 spans 13 amino acids. The CDR3 region is CSVMVARGTEAFF. CDR3 bases: TGCAGCGTTATGGTTGCCCGAGGTACTGAAGCTTTCTTT.

The chain employs TRBV7-3 and TRBJ1-2, with 12 nucleotides matching TRBD1. V shed 5 bases, J shed 5 bases, and the junction held 9 bases outside the gene matches. The germline CDR1 and CDR2 sequences are SGHTA and FQGTGA. The CDR3 runs to 16 residues. CDR3 bases: TGTGCCAGCAGCCACGGGTCGGGACAGGGGGCATATGGCTACACCTTC. Protein sequence: CASSHGSGQGAYGYTF.

The rearrangement joins TRBV27 to TRBJ2-1, with 11 bases lining up with TRBD1. The CDR3 has 15 residues. From germline, CDR1 is MNHEY and CDR2 SMNVEV (reference sequence). The V segment lost 4 bases and the J segment 8 bases; nucleotides outside the gene matches: 7. The CDR3 DNA sequence: TGTGCCAGCAGTTGGGGACAGGGGGTCACGCATGAGCAGTTCTTC. Its translation is CASSWGQGVTHEQFF.

The chain employs TRBV7-9 and TRBJ1-6; no reliable D call. The CDR3 length is 12 residues. The germline V and J ends were trimmed by 5 bases and 10 bases, with 9 bases remaining between them. In germline, CDR1 is SEHNR, CDR2 FQNEAQ (reference sequence). The CDR3 sequence is CASSLAGSPLHF. The CDR3 nucleotides are TGTGCCAGCAGCCTCGCAGGATCACCCCTCCACTTT.

The CDR3 nucleotides are TGTGCCAGCAGTACACAGGGGAGTGGCGGCTACACCTTC. Its translation is CASSTQGSGGYTF. The chain has TRBV6-5 and TRBJ1-2, with 7 bases aligning to TRBD1. With V trimmed by 5 bases and J by 8 bases, 8 bases remained unmatched. Germline CDR1 and CDR2: MNHEY and SVGAGI. The CDR3 is 13 residues long.

By share, this clone counts as medium-sized. This chain uses TRBV7-9 with TRBJ2-7; D is perhaps TRBD1 (6 bases). The CDR3 totals 14 residues. V was clipped by 3 bases and J by 5 bases, with 14 bases between them. Germline V CDR1 and CDR2: SEHNR, FQNEAQ (reference sequence). The CDR3: CASSFKIGGNEQYF. CDR3 in DNA: TGTGCCAGCAGCTTTAAGATAGGGGGAAACGAGCAGTACTTC. The full variable domain, its missing parts supplied by reference TRBV7-9 and TRBJ2-7, is DTGVSQNPRHKITKRGQNVTFRCDPISEHNRLYWYRQTLGQGPEFLTYFQNEAQLEKSRLLSDRFSAERPKGSFSTLEIQRTEQGDSAMYLCASSFKIGGNEQYFGPGTRLTVT.

The chain combines TRBV5-1 with TRBJ2-6; D gene uncertain. The CDR3 covers 17 residues. V lost 0 bases and J 0 bases, leaving 10 bases between the germline ends. Germline V lookup: CDR1 SGHRS, CDR2 YFSETQ. For the CDR3, the DNA is TGCGCCAGCAGCTTGGGCGGCGCCAGCTCTGGGGCCAACGTCCTGACTTTC. Residues: CASSLGGASSGANVLTF.

As regards this clone: The junction shows a germline mismatch at one end, possibly a read error. The chain couples TRBV15 to TRBJ2-7, with 10 bases aligning to TRBD1. Germline CDR1 LNHNV, CDR2 YYDKDF (reference sequence). The CDR3 is made up of 15 amino acids. CDR3 residues: CATSRDWGQGPRLNF. In DNA, the CDR3 is TGTGCCACCAGCAGAGATTGGGGACAGGGGCCTCGGTTGAACTTC.